The clone carrying this TCR beta chain was counted once. The method was immunoSEQ multiplex PCR; TCRdb's version includes in-frame clones alone and lacks a portion of them. The sample contains some 2,500,000 clones, 85% to 95% of which appear only once. These data originate in a study of shared clonotypes between healthy human individuals. Looked up from germline, CDR1 is SGHRS and CDR2 is YFSETQ. This CDR3 comprises 16 residues. J lost 1 base, V lost 3 bases, and 10 bases had no gene match. V is TRBV5-1 and J is TRBJ2-7; 7 bases match TRBD1. The sample consisted of naive CD4+ T cells from PBMCs. The subset denotes: CD45RA+ positively selected. The clonotype comes from a man between 18 and 35 years old in good health. Some clones in this sample may be carry-over from other donors' samples. The CDR3 loop reads CASSSTPGQSSYEQYF. DNA for the CDR3: TGCGCCAGCAGCTCGACACCGGGACAGTCATCCTACGAGCAGTACTTC.